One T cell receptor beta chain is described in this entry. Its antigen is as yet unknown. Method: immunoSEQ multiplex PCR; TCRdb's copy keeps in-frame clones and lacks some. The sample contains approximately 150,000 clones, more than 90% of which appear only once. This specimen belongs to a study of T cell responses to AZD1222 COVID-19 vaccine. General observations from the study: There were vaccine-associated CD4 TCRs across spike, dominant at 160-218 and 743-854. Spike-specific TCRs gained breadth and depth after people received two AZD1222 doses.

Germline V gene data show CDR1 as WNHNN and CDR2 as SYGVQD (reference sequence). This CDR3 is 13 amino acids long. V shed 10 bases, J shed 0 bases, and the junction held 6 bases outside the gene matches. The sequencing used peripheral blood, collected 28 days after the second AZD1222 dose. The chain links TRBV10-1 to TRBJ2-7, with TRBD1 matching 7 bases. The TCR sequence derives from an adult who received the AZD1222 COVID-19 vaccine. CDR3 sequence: CATRDRDSYEQYF. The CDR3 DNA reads TGCGCCACACGGGACAGAGACTCCTACGAGCAGTACTTC.